Listed here are 9 T cell receptor beta chains from one sample, sequenced in a study of T cell responses to AZD1222 COVID-19 vaccine. The method was immunoSEQ multiplex PCR; TCRdb's version includes in-frame clones alone and lacks a portion of them. The profile shows some 130,000 clones, around 90% of them singletons. Material: peripheral blood, obtained 28 days after the second AZD1222 dose. These receptors came from an adult who received the AZD1222 COVID-19 vaccine.

The chain employs TRBV2 and TRBJ2-1; D ambiguous. Germline CDR1 SNHLY, CDR2 FYNNEI. V lost 6 bases and J 9 bases, leaving 15 bases between the germline ends. The CDR3 runs 13 residues. The CDR3 nucleotides are TGTGCCAGCAGCTTGGAGCTGGATGGTGAGCAGTTCTTC. This encodes CASSLELDGEQFF.

The genes are TRBV7-2 and TRBJ2-3; D unresolved. Trimming took 4 bases from V and 7 from J, leaving 9 bases between them. The CDR3 extends over 12 amino acids. The germline CDR1 and CDR2 sequences are SGHTA and FQGNSA. CDR3 sequence: CASSSSVNTQYF. The CDR3 coding sequence is TGTGCCAGCAGCTCGTCCGTGAATACGCAGTATTTT.

V and J are TRBV5-1 and TRBJ1-1; a possible D gene is TRBD1 (5 bases). CDR1 and CDR2 from the germline V gene are SGHRS and YFSETQ. Trimming removed 0 bases from V and 1 base from J, with 13 bases in between. The CDR3 loop spans 16 amino acids. CDR3 amino acids: CASSLAVGTGNTEAFF. The CDR3 DNA is TGCGCCAGCAGCTTGGCCGTAGGGACGGGGAACACTGAAGCTTTCTTT.

This rearrangement joins TRBV4-3 to TRBJ1-2; D gene uncertain. Germline CDR1 and CDR2: LGHNA and YSLEER. The CDR3 runs to 12 residues. Trimming took 1 base from V and 4 from J, leaving 4 bases between them. CDR3 nucleotides: TGCGCCAGCAGCCAAGGGACCTATGGCTACACCTTC. Amino acid sequence: CASSQGTYGYTF.

The sample holds one count of this clone. The chain employs TRBV28 and TRBJ2-1; no firm D call. The ends were cut back, 3 bases at V and 0 bases at J, with 9 bases in the middle. The germline V gene encodes CDR1 MDHEN and CDR2 SYDVKM. This CDR3 contains 15 residues. This CDR3 reads CASSLSGGSYNEQFF. CDR3 DNA sequence: TGTGCCAGCAGTTTGAGTGGCGGCTCCTACAATGAGCAGTTCTTC.

The J gene is TRBJ1-2, the V gene TRBV19; D gene unclear. Germline V gene sequence: CDR1 LNHDA, CDR2 SQIVND (reference sequence). Trimming shortened V by 3 bases and J by 6 bases, and 8 bases separated the two germline ends. There are 12 residues in the CDR3. For the CDR3, the DNA is TGTGCCAGTAGTATCGCTGGGGATGGCTACACCTTC. As protein: CASSIAGDGYTF.

This clone was detected once. The CDR3 is CASSELRTDNSPLHF. The CDR3 DNA is TGTGCCAGCAGTGAACTACGGACCGATAATTCACCCCTCCACTTT. This rearrangement joins TRBV2 to TRBJ1-6; D unclear. Trimming removed 2 bases from V and 5 bases from J, with 10 bases in between. Germline CDR1 and CDR2: SNHLY and FYNNEI. The CDR3 has 15 residues.

V and J are TRBV18 and TRBJ1-3, with a weak D call TRBD1 (6 bases). The CDR3 is made up of 17 amino acids. CDR1 is KGHSH and CDR2 is LQKENI in the germline V gene. Trimming took 3 bases from V and 2 from J, leaving 17 bases between them. CDR3 residues: CASSPQPWGAAGNTIYF. CDR3 bases: TGTGCCAGCTCACCCCAACCCTGGGGGGCCGCTGGAAACACCATATATTTT.

The V gene is TRBV4-1, the J gene TRBJ1-6; D is uncertain. Trimming pared 8 bases from V and 5 bases from J, leaving 16 bases between. Germline values: CDR1 MGHRA, CDR2 YSYEKL. The CDR3 has 15 residues. The CDR3 loop is CASGRAQPDNSPLHF. CDR3 sequence (DNA): TGCGCCAGCGGAAGGGCCCAACCCGATAATTCACCCCTCCACTTT.